The TCR beta chain under discussion was sequenced for a study of shared clonotypes between healthy human individuals (TCRdb year 2020). Regarding the complete study: The cohort comprised a couple of women and a few men aged 18 to 49 years. For each donor, CD4 naive and CD4 memory were each given three plates, CD8 naive was given two plates, and CD8 memory was given one plate. To estimate repertoire size and how much clonotypes are shared between individuals, the study performed deep sequencing of blood TCR repertoires from about 5 healthy adults. Different laboratories and diverse techniques were used to prepare libraries and sequence TCR repertoires, to increase sequencing depth and limit assay-specific biases. Each donor's leukapheresis produced roughly between about 0.8 and 10 billion PBMCs. Points the paper makes about the study in general: Incomplete sequencing was indicated by rarefaction of sorted-subset datasets, despite the large sequencing depth. Higher generation probabilities were observed for clonotypes shared by all four sorted-subset donors than for non-shared clonotypes. Naive subsets generally had larger estimated clonotype richness than memory subsets. Sampling was restricted to blood, and TCR repertoires in tissue are likely to differ from TCR repertoires in blood. Because the study included only a small number of donors, the genetic and exposure-history diversity represented was limited. About 4.5% of naive CD4, roughly 3.5% of naive CD8, approximately 2% of memory CD4, and 0.4% of memory CD8 clonotypes were shared across several donors. Pairwise subsampling indicated that sequencing depth was expected to affect the degree of clonotype sharing among donors.

Using the deep immunoSEQ assay, multiplex PCR amplified TCR CDR3 regions from genomic DNA. Extracted genomic DNA from each cell subset was distributed evenly across all wells of several immunoSEQ 96-well plates, and each plate was treated as a replicate. For sorted subsets, around 200 ng genomic DNA, equal to 30,000 to 35,000 T cell genomes, was loaded into each replicate PCR. The purified libraries were quantified using a Qubit 3.0 fluorometer, sized with a Bioanalyzer 2100, and then quantified again using the KAPA Library Quantification kit. Each immunoSEQ 96-well plate was sequenced on its own single-read 150-cycle Illumina NextSeq 550 flow cell. The study's own analysis went as follows. Because only junctional sequences without quality scores were contained in the immunoSEQ output, filtering matching that applied to full-length reads could not be performed. To assign V/J genes and CDR3, sequences were annotated against IMGT germline references using PyIR, a Python wrapper for IgBLAST v1.9. Reads with weak V/J assignments (E-value above 1e-6), missing CDR3, stop codons, out-of-frame junctions, or ambiguous translated residues were removed. V3J clonotypes were defined as sequences sharing the same inferred V gene, J gene, and CDR3 amino acid sequence. The percentage overlap between two repertoires was calculated by dividing the number of shared unique clonotypes by the size of the smaller repertoire. Richness of each repertoire was evaluated using RTK rarefaction, the Chao1 estimator, and Recon v2.1 estimates of unobserved clonotypes. Generation probabilities for all TCRbeta clonotypes obtained by the gDNA method from several donors were computed using OLGA. The source is immuneACCESS, and TCRdb retained only in-frame sequences with V and J called. Part of the clones is not carried over; for the studies checked, unresolved V genes explain less than half of this, and the remainder is unexplained. V and J calls and clone size come straight from that table; D and trimming were deduced from the DNA. This sample lists about 1.5 million clones; approximately 98% were detected once. The ten largest clones add up to approximately 0.44% of the sample.

Donors were healthy HIV-negative adults with no recently reported acute infections or vaccinations. Every donor was a Caucasian adult living in Nashville, Tennessee, USA. CD4+ T cells were enriched by magnetic negative selection, after which naive cells were positively selected on CD45RA and the negative fraction was taken as the memory subset. Blood was collected by leukapheresis, and PBMCs were isolated by Ficoll-Histopaque density gradient centrifugation and then cryopreserved in liquid nitrogen vapor phase. Analytical flow cytometry was used to check the purity and quantity of every magnetically sorted T cell population. Genomic DNA was isolated from each sorted fraction and quantified by UV absorbance on a Nanodrop 2000c. The V and J ends are trimmed by 7 bases and 2 bases, leaving 15 bases between them. The CDR3 contains 15 residues, cysteine and phenylalanine counted. This entry keeps only the CDR3 DNA: 45 bases, framed from base 1. The CDR1 and CDR2 encoded by the germline V gene (reference sequence) are LNHDA and SQIVND.

A remark on this clone: The target of this receptor is not known. Base qualities are not at hand, and no much larger clone is one base apart.

The receptor's source is a young man in good health. The rearranged segments are TRBV19 and TRBJ2-1, with the D gene uncertain. The sequencing sample was made of naive CD4+ T cells sorted from blood. The label giving this sample's cell subset or site can be read as: CD45RA+ positively selected. The DNA sequence is given as TGTGCCAGTACCCTTAGGGAATACCCCTACAATGAGCAGTTCTTC. It encodes CASTLREYPYNEQFF.